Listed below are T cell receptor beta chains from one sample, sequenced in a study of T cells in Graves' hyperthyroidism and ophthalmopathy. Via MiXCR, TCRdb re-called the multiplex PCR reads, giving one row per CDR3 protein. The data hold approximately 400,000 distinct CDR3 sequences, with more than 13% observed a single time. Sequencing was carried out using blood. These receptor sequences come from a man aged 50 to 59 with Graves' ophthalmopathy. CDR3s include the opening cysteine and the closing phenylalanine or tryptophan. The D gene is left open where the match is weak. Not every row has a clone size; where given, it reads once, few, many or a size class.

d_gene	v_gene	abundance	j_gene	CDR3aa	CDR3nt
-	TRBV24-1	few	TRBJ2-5	CATSDWGGQQETQYF	TGTGCCACCAGTGATTGGGGGGGACAGCAAGAGACCCAGTACTTC
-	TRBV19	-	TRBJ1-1	CASTSFMNTEAFF	TGTGCCAGTACCTCATTTATGAACACTGAAGCTTTCTTT
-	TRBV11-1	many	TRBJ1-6	CASSSTTVDYNSPLHF	TGTGCCAGCAGCTCTACTACGGTGGACTATAATTCACCCCTCCACTTT
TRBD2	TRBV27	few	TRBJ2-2	CASSPTSGMTGELFF	TGTGCCAGCAGTCCGACTAGCGGGATGACCGGGGAGCTGTTTTTT
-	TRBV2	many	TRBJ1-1	CARIDSRVGRIEEAFF	TGTGCCAGAATCGATAGTAGGGTGGGGCGGATAGAAGAAGCTTTCTTT
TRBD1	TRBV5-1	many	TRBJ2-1	CASSLFGQGAYEQFF	TGCGCCAGCAGCTTGTTTGGACAGGGGGCATATGAGCAGTTCTTC
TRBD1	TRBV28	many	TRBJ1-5	CASRSLGTDSNQPQHF	TGTGCCAGCAGATCACTCGGGACAGATAGCAATCAGCCCCAGCATTTT
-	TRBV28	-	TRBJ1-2	CASSWFQGIYGYTF	TGTGCCAGCAGTTGGTTCCAGGGGATCTATGGCTACACCTTC
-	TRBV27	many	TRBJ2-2	CASSLWSLDTGELFF	TGTGCCAGCAGTTTATGGTCCCTCGACACCGGGGAGCTGTTTTTT
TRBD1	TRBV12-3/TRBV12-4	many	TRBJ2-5	CASTDRVGETQYF	TGTGCCAGCACCGACAGGGTAGGGGAGACCCAGTACTTC
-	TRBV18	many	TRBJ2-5	CASSPRPEETQYF	TGTGCCAGCTCACCACGGCCAGAAGAGACCCAGTACTTC
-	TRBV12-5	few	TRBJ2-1	CASGLLYNEQFF	TGTGCTAGTGGTCTATTGTACAATGAGCAGTTCTTC
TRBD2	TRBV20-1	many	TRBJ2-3	CSARGLISGRAGTDTQYF	TGCAGTGCTAGAGGTTTGATTAGCGGGAGGGCGGGCACAGATACGCAGTATTTT
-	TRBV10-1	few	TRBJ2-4	CASSDGHSIQYF	TGCGCCAGCAGTGACGGTCACAGCATTCAGTACTTC
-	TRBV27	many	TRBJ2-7	CASNPLANTHEQYF	TGTGCCAGCAATCCTTTAGCAAATACCCACGAGCAGTACTTC
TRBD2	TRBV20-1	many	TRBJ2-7	CSAGSGSETYEQYF	TGCAGTGCTGGGAGCGGGAGCGAAACCTACGAGCAGTACTTC
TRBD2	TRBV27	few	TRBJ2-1	CASSTSRLAGAYNEQFF	TGTGCCAGCAGTACCTCAAGACTAGCGGGAGCCTACAATGAGCAGTTCTTC
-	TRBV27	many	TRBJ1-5	CASSLTGMRQPQHF	TGTGCCAGCAGCCTAACAGGGATGAGGCAGCCCCAGCATTTT
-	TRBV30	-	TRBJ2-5	CAWSLFQETQYF	TGTGCCTGGAGCTTATTCCAAGAGACCCAGTACTTC
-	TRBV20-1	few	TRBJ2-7	CSARDYRSSYEQYF	TGCAGTGCTAGAGATTATAGGAGTTCCTACGAGCAGTACTTC
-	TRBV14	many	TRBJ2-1	CASSRGPRVVEQFF	TGTGCCAGCAGTCGAGGGCCGAGAGTTGTTGAGCAGTTCTTC
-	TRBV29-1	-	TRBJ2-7	CSVVADEQYF	TGCAGCGTTGTAGCCGACGAGCAGTACTTC
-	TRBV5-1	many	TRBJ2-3	CASSLFGSVTDTQYF	TGCGCCAGCAGCTTGTTCGGGAGTGTTACAGATACGCAGTATTTT
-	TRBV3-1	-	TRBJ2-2	CASSRGKIGTGELFF	TGTGCCAGCAGCCGCGGGAAGATAGGGACCGGGGAGCTGTTTTTT
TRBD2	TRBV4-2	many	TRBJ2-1	CASSQGAGGTFNEQFF	TGTGCCAGCAGCCAAGGAGCGGGGGGGACCTTCAATGAGCAGTTCTTC
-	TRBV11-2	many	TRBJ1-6	CASSLVMGGNSPLHF	TGTGCCAGCAGCTTAGTCATGGGTGGTAATTCACCCCTCCACTTT
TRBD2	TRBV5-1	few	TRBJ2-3	CASSLGSGMGDTQYF	TGCGCCAGCAGCTTGGGTAGCGGGATGGGGGATACGCAGTATTTT
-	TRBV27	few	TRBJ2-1	CATGRSYNEQFF	TGTGCCACCGGGCGCTCCTACAATGAGCAGTTCTTC
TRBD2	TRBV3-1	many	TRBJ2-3	CASSQVGLAGGTDTQYF	TGTGCCAGCAGCCAAGTCGGACTAGCGGGAGGGACAGATACGCAGTATTTT
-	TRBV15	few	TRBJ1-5	CATSRDQSWQNSNQPQHF	TGTGCCACCAGCAGAGATCAGTCGTGGCAGAATAGCAATCAGCCCCAGCATTTT
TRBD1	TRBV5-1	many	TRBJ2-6	CASRQDRGPARANVLTF	TGCGCCAGCAGACAAGACAGGGGGCCGGCGAGGGCCAACGTCCTGACTTTC
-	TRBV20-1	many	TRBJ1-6	CSARDRQSSYNSPLHF	TGCAGTGCTAGAGATCGACAGAGCTCCTATAATTCACCCCTCCACTTT
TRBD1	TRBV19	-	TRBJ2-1	CASTPDRGVQFF	TGTGCCAGTACCCCCGACAGGGGGGTTCAGTTCTTC